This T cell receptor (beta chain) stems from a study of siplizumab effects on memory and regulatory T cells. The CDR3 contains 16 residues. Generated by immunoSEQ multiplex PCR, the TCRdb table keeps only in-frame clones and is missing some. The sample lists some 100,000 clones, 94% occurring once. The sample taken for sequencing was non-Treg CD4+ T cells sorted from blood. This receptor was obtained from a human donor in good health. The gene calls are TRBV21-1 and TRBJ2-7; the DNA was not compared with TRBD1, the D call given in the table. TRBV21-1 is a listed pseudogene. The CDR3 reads CASSNRGQANIYEQYF. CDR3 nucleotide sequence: TGTGCCAGCAGCAACCGGGGACAGGCTAACATCTACGAGCAGTACTTC.